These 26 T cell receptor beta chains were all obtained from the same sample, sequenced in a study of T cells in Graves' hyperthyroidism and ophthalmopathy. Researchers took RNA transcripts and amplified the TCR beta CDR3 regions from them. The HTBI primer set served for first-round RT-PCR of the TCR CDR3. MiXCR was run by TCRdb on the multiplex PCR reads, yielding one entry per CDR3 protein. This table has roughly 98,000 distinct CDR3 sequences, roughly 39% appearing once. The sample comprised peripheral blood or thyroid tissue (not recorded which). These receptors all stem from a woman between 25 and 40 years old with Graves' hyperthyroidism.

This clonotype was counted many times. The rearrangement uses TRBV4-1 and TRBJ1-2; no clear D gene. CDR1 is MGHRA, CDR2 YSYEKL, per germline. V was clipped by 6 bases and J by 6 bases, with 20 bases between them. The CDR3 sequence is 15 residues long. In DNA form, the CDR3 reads TGCGCCAGCAGGCTGAAGGCCTGGCCTCCCCATGGCTACACCTTC. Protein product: CASRLKAWPPHGYTF.

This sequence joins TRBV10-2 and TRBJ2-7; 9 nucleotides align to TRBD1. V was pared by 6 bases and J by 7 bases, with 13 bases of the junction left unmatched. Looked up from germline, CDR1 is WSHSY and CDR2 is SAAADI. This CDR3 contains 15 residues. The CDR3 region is CASRPGDRAVGEQYF. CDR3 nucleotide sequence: TGCGCCAGCAGGCCTGGGGACAGGGCGGTGGGAGAGCAGTACTTC.

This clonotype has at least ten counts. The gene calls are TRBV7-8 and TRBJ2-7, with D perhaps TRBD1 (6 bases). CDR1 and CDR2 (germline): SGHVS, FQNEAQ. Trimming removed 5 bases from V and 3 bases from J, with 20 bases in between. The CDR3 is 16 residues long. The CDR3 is CASSIGGPSSYYEQYF. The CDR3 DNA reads TGTGCCAGCAGCATAGGGGGACCAAGTTCCTACTACGAGCAGTACTTC.

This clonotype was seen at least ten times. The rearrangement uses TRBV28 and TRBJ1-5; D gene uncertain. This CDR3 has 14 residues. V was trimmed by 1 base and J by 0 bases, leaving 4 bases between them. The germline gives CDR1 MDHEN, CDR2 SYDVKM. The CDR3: CASSLLVSNQPQHF. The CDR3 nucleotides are TGTGCCAGCAGTTTATTGGTTAGCAATCAGCCCCAGCATTTT.

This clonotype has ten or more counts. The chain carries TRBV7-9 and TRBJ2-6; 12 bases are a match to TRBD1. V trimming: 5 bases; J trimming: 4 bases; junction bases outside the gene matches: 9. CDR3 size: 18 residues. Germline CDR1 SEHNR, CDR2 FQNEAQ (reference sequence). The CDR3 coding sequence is TGTGCCAGCAGCACTTCCGGGACAGGGGGCGCCGGGGCCAACGTCCTGACTTTC. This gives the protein CASSTSGTGGAGANVLTF.

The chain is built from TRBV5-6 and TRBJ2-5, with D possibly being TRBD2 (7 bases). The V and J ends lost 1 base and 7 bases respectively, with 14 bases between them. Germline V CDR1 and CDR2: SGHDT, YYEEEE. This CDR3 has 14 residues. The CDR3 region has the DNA TGTGCCAGCAGCTTGCGAGGGGGGGGATGGACCCAGTACTTC. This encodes CASSLRGGGWTQYF.

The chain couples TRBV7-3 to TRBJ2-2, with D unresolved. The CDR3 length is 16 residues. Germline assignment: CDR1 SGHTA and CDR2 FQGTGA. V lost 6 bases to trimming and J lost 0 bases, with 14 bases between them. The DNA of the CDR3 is TGTGCCAGCAGGTCGTGGCCCGATCCGAACACCGGGGAGCTGTTTTTT. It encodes CASRSWPDPNTGELFF.

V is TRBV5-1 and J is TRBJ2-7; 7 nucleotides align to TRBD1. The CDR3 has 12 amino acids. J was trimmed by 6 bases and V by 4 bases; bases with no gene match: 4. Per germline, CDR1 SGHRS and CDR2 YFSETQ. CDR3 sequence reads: CASSMGQLEQYF. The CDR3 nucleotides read TGCGCCAGCAGCATGGGACAGCTCGAGCAGTACTTC.

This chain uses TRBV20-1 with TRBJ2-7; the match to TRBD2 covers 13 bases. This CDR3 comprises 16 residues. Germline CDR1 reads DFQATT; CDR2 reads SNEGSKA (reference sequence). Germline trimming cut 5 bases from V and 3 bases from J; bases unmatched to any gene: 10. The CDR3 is CSAYGFGLAGDYEQYF. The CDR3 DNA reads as TGCAGTGCTTACGGTTTCGGACTAGCGGGAGACTACGAGCAGTACTTC.

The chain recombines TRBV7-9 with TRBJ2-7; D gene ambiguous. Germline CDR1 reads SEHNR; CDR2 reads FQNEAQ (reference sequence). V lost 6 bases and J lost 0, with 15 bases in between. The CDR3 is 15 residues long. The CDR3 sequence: CASSPPSTHSYEQYF. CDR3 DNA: TGTGCCAGCAGTCCCCCTTCTACCCACTCCTACGAGCAGTACTTC.

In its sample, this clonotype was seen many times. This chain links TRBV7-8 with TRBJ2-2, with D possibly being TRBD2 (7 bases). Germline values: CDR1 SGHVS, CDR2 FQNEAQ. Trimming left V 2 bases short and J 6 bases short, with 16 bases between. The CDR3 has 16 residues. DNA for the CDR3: TGTGCCAGCAGCTTATGGGCTGCGGGGGCGGCCGGGGAGCTGTTTTTT. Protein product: CASSLWAAGAAGELFF.

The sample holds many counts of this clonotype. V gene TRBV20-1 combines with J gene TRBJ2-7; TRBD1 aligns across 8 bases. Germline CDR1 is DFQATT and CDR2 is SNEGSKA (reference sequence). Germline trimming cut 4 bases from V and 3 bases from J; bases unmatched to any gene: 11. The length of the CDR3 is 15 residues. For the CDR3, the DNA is TGCAGTGCTATCGACAGGGGAGTACTGGGCTACGAGCAGTACTTC. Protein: CSAIDRGVLGYEQYF.

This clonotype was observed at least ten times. CDR3 residues: CASSYEVPGTDNSPLHF. Written as DNA, the CDR3 is TGTGCCAGCAGTTACGAGGTCCCCGGGACAGATAATTCACCCCTCCACTTT. J is TRBJ1-6 and V is TRBV6-5, with 7 positions matching TRBD1. In germline, CDR1 is MNHEY, CDR2 SVGAGI. This CDR3 has 17 residues. V lost 2 bases, J lost 5 bases, and 9 bases stayed unmatched.

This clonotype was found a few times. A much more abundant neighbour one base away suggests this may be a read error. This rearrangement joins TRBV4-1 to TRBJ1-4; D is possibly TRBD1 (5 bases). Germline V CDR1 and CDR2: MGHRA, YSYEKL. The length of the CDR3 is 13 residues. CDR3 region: CASSQRTYEKLVF. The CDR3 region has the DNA TGCGCCAGCAGCCAGAGGACATATGAAAAACTGGTTTTT.

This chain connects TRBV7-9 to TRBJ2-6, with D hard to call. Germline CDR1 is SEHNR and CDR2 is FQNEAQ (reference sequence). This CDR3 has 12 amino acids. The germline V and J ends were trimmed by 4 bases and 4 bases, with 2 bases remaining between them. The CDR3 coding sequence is TGTGCCAGCAGCTGGGGGGCCAACGTCCTGACTTTC. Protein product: CASSWGANVLTF.

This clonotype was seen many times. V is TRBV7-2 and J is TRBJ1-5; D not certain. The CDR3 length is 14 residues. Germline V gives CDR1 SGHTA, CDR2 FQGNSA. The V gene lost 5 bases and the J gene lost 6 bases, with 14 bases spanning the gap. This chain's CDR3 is CASSPRRFSQPQHF. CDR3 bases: TGTGCCAGCAGCCCTAGGAGGTTTTCTCAGCCCCAGCATTTT. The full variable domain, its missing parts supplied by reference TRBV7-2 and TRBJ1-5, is GAGVSQSPSNKVTEKGKDVELRCDPISGHTALYWYRQSLGQGLEFLIYFQGNSAPDKSGLPSDRFSAERTGGSVSTLTIQRTQQEDSAVYLCASSPRRFSQPQHFGDGTRLSIL.

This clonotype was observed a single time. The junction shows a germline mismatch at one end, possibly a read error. The CDR3 sequence is CASSCSQQQPRHF. The CDR3 region has the DNA TGTGCCAGCAGTTGCTCCCAGCAGCAGCCCCGGCATTTT. The chain combines TRBV6-5 with TRBJ1-5; no definite D call. Germline V CDR1 and CDR2: MNHEY, SVGAGI. This CDR3 is built from 13 residues.

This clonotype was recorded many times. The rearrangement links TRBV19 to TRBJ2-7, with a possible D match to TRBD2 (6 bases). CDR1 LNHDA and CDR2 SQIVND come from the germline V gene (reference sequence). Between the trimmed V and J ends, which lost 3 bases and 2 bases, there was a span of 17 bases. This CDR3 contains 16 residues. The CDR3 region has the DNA TGTGCCAGTAGTATCTGGGGGACTCTCAGCCCCTACGAGCAGTACTTC. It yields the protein CASSIWGTLSPYEQYF. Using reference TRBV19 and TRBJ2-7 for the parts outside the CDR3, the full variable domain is DGGITQSPKYLFRKEGQNVTLSCEQNLNHDAMYWYRQDPGQGLRLIYYSQIVNDFQKGDIAEGYSVSREKKESFPLTVTSAQKNPTAFYLCASSIWGTLSPYEQYFGPGTRLTVT.

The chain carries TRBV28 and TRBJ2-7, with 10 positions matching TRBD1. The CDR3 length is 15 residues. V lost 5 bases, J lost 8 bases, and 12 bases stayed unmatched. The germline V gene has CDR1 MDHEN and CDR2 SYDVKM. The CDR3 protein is CASSKTGTGDGKQYF. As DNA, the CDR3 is TGTGCCAGCAGTAAAACCGGGACAGGGGACGGTAAGCAGTACTTC.

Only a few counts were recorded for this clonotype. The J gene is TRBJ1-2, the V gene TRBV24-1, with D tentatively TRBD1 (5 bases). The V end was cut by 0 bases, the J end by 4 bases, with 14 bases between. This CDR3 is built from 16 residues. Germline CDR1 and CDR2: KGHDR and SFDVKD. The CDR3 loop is CATSDLRPGRGYGYTF. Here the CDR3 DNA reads TGTGCCACCAGTGATTTGCGCCCAGGGAGAGGCTATGGCTACACCTTC.

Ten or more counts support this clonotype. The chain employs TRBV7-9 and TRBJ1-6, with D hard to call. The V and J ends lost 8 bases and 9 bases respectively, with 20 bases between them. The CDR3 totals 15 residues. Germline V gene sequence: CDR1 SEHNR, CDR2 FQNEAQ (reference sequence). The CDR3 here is CASEEIVRRGSPLHF. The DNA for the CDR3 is TGTGCCAGCGAAGAGATAGTCCGTCGAGGTTCACCCCTCCACTTT.

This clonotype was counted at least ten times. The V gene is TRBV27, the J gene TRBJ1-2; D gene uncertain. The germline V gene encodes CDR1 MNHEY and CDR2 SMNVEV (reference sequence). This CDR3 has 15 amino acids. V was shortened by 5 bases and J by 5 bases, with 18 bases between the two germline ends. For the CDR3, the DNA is TGTGCCAGCAGTCCCAACCCGACGGTACTGTATGGCTACACCTTC. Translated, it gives CASSPNPTVLYGYTF.

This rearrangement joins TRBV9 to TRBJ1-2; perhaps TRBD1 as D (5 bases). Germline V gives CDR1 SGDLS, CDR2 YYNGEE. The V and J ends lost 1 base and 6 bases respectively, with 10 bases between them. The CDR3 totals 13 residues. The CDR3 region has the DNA TGTGCCAGCAGCGTACAGGGTGGCGATGGCTACACCTTC. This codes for CASSVQGGDGYTF.

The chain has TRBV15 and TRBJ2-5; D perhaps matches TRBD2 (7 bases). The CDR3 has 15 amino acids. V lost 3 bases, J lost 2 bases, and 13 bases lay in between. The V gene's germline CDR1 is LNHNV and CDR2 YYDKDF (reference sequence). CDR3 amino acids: CATSSAGGRQETQYF. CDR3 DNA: TGTGCCACCAGCAGCGCCGGGGGGCGGCAAGAGACCCAGTACTTC.

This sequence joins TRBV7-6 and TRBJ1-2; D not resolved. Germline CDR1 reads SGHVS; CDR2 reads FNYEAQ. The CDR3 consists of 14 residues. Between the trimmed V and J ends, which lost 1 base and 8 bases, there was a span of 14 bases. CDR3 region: CASSLVLPGYGYTF. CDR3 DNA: TGTGCCAGCAGCTTAGTACTTCCGGGGTACGGCTACACCTTC.

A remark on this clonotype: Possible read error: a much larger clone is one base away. The CDR3 DNA sequence: TGTGCCAACACCCGGGGCGGTGAAAAACTGTTTTTT. This gives the protein CANTRGGEKLFF. The chain couples TRBV16 to TRBJ1-4, with D maybe TRBD1 (5 bases). CDR3 size: 12 residues. Trimming took 10 bases from V and 7 from J, leaving 13 bases between them. The germline gives CDR1 KGHSY, CDR2 FQNENV.